This T cell receptor (beta chain) was sequenced in a study of human T cells and chemical hapten exposure. Looking at the study overall: There were weekly diphenylcyclopropenone doses to the scalp for patients throughout the roughly 24-week study. Whole-study results and caveats: Alopecia affecting every donor means their immune response may not match healthy people's.

This clonotype came up many times. Its antigen remains unknown. TCRdb re-derived calls from the RACE reads in MiXCR, one entry per CDR3 protein. This table holds a few hundred thousand distinct CDR3 sequences, about 6.9% found once. Time point meaning: patch test 2, 6 weeks after DPC sensitization. Treatment in this sample: therapeutic diphenylcyclopropenone sensitization with weekly scalp DPC. V shed 0 bases and J shed 7 bases, with 10 bases lying between them. The CDR3 totals 14 residues. Germline V CDR1 and CDR2: MNHEY, SVGEGT. This sample comprised whole blood, obtained in connection with sensitization to the hapten diphenylcyclopropenone (DPC). This chain joins TRBV6-2 or TRBV6-3 and TRBJ1-5; D unresolved. This receptor was obtained from a young woman with alopecia areata. Some clones in this sample may be carry-over from other donors' samples. This CDR3 is CASSYSGPGQPQHF. The CDR3 DNA reads TGTGCCAGCAGTTACTCAGGGCCTGGACAGCCCCAGCATTTT.